The 23 T cell receptor beta chains presented below share a single source sample, sequenced in a study of blood T cell repertoires in COVID-19. Profiling relied on immunoSEQ multiplex PCR, and the TCRdb table lists in-frame clones only, not all of them. The profile shows about 180,000 clones, 88% of them singletons. The sequenced sample consisted of peripheral blood. These receptors all stem from a woman aged 25 to 39 with acute or convalescent COVID-19.

The V and J genes are TRBV30 and TRBJ2-1; possibly TRBD2 for D (6 bases). This CDR3 region has 11 residues. V was trimmed by 7 bases and J by 10 bases, leaving 14 bases between them. The germline gives CDR1 GTSNPN, CDR2 SVGIG (reference sequence). CDR3 DNA: TGTGCCTACCGACCTGGACTAGAGCAGTTCTTC. Translated: CAYRPGLEQFF. Full variable domain (missing parts from reference TRBV30 and TRBJ2-1): SQTIHQWPATLVQPVGSPLSLECTVEGTSNPNLYWYRQAAGRGLQLLFYSVGIGQISSEVPQNLSASRPQDRQFILSSKKLLLSDSGFYLCAYRPGLEQFFGPGTRLTVL.

The V call is TRBV12-3 or TRBV12-4, the J call TRBJ1-2, with D unresolved. The CDR3 is 12 residues long. Between the trimmed V and J ends, which lost 1 base and 7 bases, there was a span of 7 bases. CDR3 nucleotides: TGTGCCAGCAGTTTAGTCGGGTTTGGCTACACCTTC. It yields the protein CASSLVGFGYTF.

This sequence joins TRBV11-2 and TRBJ1-6; 8 positions agree with TRBD1. The CDR3 covers 15 residues. The J segment lost 8 bases and the V segment lost 5 bases, leaving 8 bases of the junction unmatched. CDR1 is SGHAT, CDR2 FQNNGV, per germline. The CDR3 loop reads CASSAGGLRDSPLHF. The CDR3 bases are TGTGCCAGCAGCGCAGGGGGCTTGAGAGATTCACCCCTCCACTTT.

The rearrangement uses TRBV5-4 and TRBJ2-7, with D possibly TRBD1 on 6 matching bases. V lost 0 bases, J lost 3 bases, and 10 bases lay in between. The CDR3 is made up of 14 amino acids. CDR1 is SGHNT and CDR2 is YYREEE in the germline V gene (reference sequence). CDR3 sequence (DNA): TGTGCCAGCAGCTTGGGCAGGGGTGACTACGAGCAGTACTTC. It specifies CASSLGRGDYEQYF.

This rearrangement joins TRBV28 to TRBJ2-2; tentatively, D is TRBD1 (5 bases). The CDR3 extends over 15 amino acids. Trimming removed 10 bases from V and 3 bases from J, with 18 bases in between. CDR1 and CDR2 from the germline V gene are MDHEN and SYDVKM. The CDR3 reads CATNNARVYTGELFF. CDR3 sequence (DNA): TGTGCCACGAATAATGCCAGGGTTTACACCGGGGAGCTGTTTTTT.

This chain joins TRBV6-5 and TRBJ2-1; 9 nucleotides line up with TRBD2. Germline trimming cut 6 bases from V and 3 bases from J; bases unmatched to any gene: 6. This CDR3 has 15 amino acids. The germline CDR1 and CDR2 sequences are MNHEY and SVGAGI. The chain's CDR3 is CASRLIAGDYNEQFF. CDR3 sequence (DNA): TGTGCCAGCAGACTCATAGCGGGAGACTACAATGAGCAGTTCTTC.

The gene calls are TRBV11-2 and TRBJ1-5; no clear D gene. Trimming took off 2 bases at V and 5 bases at J, with 7 bases between the two ends. The CDR3 length is 13 residues. Germline lookup yields CDR1 SGHAT and CDR2 FQNNGV. The CDR3 DNA reads as TGTGCCAGCAGCTTAACGTCGGATCAGCCCCAGCATTTT. It translates to CASSLTSDQPQHF.

The table lists this clone with a count of one. The J gene is TRBJ2-1, the V gene TRBV20-1; 10 bases are a match to TRBD2. The CDR3 consists of 14 residues. J gave up 15 bases and V 3 bases, and 14 bases lay outside the gene matches. Germline lookup yields CDR1 DFQATT and CDR2 SNEGSKA (reference sequence). As DNA, the CDR3 is TGCAGTGCTAGTTCCGGGACTAGCGCGCCAACGGGGTTCTTC. Its translation: CSASSGTSAPTGFF.

The V and J genes are TRBV11-1 and TRBJ1-1; TRBD1 might be the D (5 bases). V was shortened by 5 bases and J by 5 bases, with 12 bases between the two germline ends. The CDR3 covers 13 residues. Per germline, CDR1 SGHAT and CDR2 FQDESV (reference sequence). For the CDR3, the DNA is TGTGCCAGCAGCCAAGACAGAGCAACTGAAGCTTTCTTT. Protein product: CASSQDRATEAFF. The entire variable domain, with the rest obtained from reference TRBV11-1 and TRBJ1-1, is as follows: EAEVAQSPRYKITEKSQAVAFWCDPISGHATLYWYRQILGQGPELLVQFQDESVVDDSQLPKDRFSAERLKGVDSTLKIQPAELGDSAMYLCASSQDRATEAFFGQGTRLTVV.

V and J are TRBV29-1 and TRBJ2-7; the match to TRBD1 covers 11 bases. Looked up from germline, CDR1 is SQVTM and CDR2 is ANQGSEA. This CDR3 comprises 14 residues. The V segment lost 3 bases and the J segment 3 bases; nucleotides outside the gene matches: 4. The DNA of the CDR3 is TGCAGCGTTGATATTGGGACAGGGGGCTACGAGCAGTACTTC. This sequence encodes CSVDIGTGGYEQYF.

In this sample, this clone turned up once. The chain is built from TRBV27 and TRBJ2-3; 8 positions match TRBD1. The CDR3 has 13 residues. Germline V gives CDR1 MNHEY, CDR2 SMNVEV (reference sequence). With V trimmed by 6 bases and J by 4 bases, 3 bases remained unmatched. CDR3 region: CASSLDRADTQYF. For the CDR3, the DNA is TGTGCCAGCAGCCTGGACAGGGCAGATACGCAGTATTTT.

The chain recombines TRBV5-1 with TRBJ2-5; TRBD2 agrees at 8 bases. This CDR3 comprises 13 residues. V trimming: 4 bases; J trimming: 2 bases; junction bases outside the gene matches: 1. The germline V gene has CDR1 SGHRS and CDR2 YFSETQ. This chain's CDR3 is CASSVAGQETQYF. CDR3 nucleotides: TGCGCCAGCAGCGTAGCGGGACAAGAGACCCAGTACTTC.

The chain couples TRBV14 to TRBJ2-3; 7 positions agree with TRBD1. CDR3 length equals 16 residues. V lost 4 bases to trimming and J lost 7 bases; unmatched junction nucleotides: 14. Germline CDR1 reads SGHDN; CDR2 reads FVKESK. Here the CDR3 reads CASSPWDSLSVYTQYF. CDR3 sequence (DNA): TGTGCCAGCAGCCCATGGGACAGCCTCTCCGTATATACGCAGTATTTT.

The J gene is TRBJ2-1, the V gene TRBV6-5; 9 bases align to TRBD1. The CDR3 sequence is 15 residues long. The trim removed 2 bases at V and 4 bases at J, leaving 3 bases unmatched. Germline V gene sequence: CDR1 MNHEY, CDR2 SVGAGI. The CDR3 region has the DNA TGTGCCAGCAGTTACGGACAGGGGAGTTACAATGAGCAGTTCTTC. As protein: CASSYGQGSYNEQFF.

The chain employs TRBV5-1 and TRBJ1-4; D gene unclear. V gave up 3 bases and J gave up 0 bases, with 9 bases separating them. This CDR3 is 15 amino acids long. The germline CDR1 and CDR2 sequences are SGHRS and YFSETQ. The CDR3 spells CASSSGVATNEKLFF. The CDR3 coding sequence is TGCGCCAGCAGCTCCGGAGTTGCAACTAATGAAAAACTGTTTTTT.

The V gene is TRBV6-5, the J gene TRBJ1-4; D is undetermined. The V end was cut by 5 bases, the J end by 10 bases, with 8 bases between. The CDR3 has 11 residues. CDR1 and CDR2 (germline): MNHEY, SVGAGI. CDR3 sequence: CASSNGGKLFF. CDR3 bases: TGTGCCAGCAGTAATGGAGGAAAACTGTTTTTT.

Only one count was recorded for this clone. V usage is TRBV11-2 and J usage is TRBJ2-3; 12 nucleotides align to TRBD2. This CDR3 is 16 amino acids long. Germline V gives CDR1 SGHAT, CDR2 FQNNGV. After removal of 5 bases from V and 1 base from J, the junction contained 4 bases not matched to a gene. In nucleotides, the CDR3 is TGTGCCAGCAGCGCGAGACTAGCGGGAGGCACAGATACGCAGTATTTT. Protein sequence: CASSARLAGGTDTQYF.

This rearrangement joins TRBV5-6 to TRBJ2-7; D might be TRBD1 (5 bases). The CDR3 has 12 amino acids. V gave up 5 bases and J gave up 3 bases, with 9 bases separating them. Germline assignment: CDR1 SGHDT and CDR2 YYEEEE. CDR3 sequence: CASSTRVYEQYF. Written as DNA, the CDR3 is TGTGCCAGCAGTACCAGGGTCTACGAGCAGTACTTC.

The V call is TRBV5-4, the J call TRBJ2-7; D is ambiguous. The CDR3 length is 13 residues. Germline lookup yields CDR1 SGHNT and CDR2 YYREEE (reference sequence). The V and J ends lost 4 bases and 0 bases respectively, with 8 bases between them. This CDR3 is CASSPPGSYEQYF. The CDR3 nucleotides are TGTGCCAGCAGCCCACCGGGCTCCTACGAGCAGTACTTC.

The V and J genes are TRBV27 and TRBJ1-2; perhaps TRBD1 as D (5 bases). The V gene's germline CDR1 is MNHEY and CDR2 SMNVEV (reference sequence). V lost 6 bases and J 8 bases, leaving 13 bases between the germline ends. CDR3 length equals 12 residues. The CDR3: CASREQGSGYTF. In DNA form, the CDR3 reads TGTGCCAGCAGGGAGCAGGGTAGCGGCTACACCTTC.

The chain employs TRBV20-1 and TRBJ2-2; 7 bases map to TRBD2. Germline V gene data show CDR1 as DFQATT and CDR2 as SNEGSKA (reference sequence). Trimming took 3 bases from V and 4 from J; bases not matched to a gene: 11. The CDR3 spans 16 residues. CDR3 in amino acids: CSASSWAGDGTGELFF. CDR3 coding DNA: TGCAGTGCTAGTAGTTGGGCGGGAGACGGCACCGGGGAGCTGTTTTTT.

The genes are TRBV27 and TRBJ2-7; TRBD1 might be the D (5 bases). The CDR3 runs 13 residues. V was pared by 5 bases and J by 4 bases, with 12 bases between. Germline CDR1 reads MNHEY; CDR2 reads SMNVEV (reference sequence). As DNA, the CDR3 is TGTGCCAGCAGTAGGGGCACGGCTTACGAGCAGTACTTC. Protein product: CASSRGTAYEQYF.

V gene TRBV30 combines with J gene TRBJ2-4, with 12 bases that match TRBD2. This CDR3 comprises 14 residues. The J segment lost 7 bases and the V segment lost 4 bases, leaving 5 bases of the junction unmatched. The germline V gene encodes CDR1 GTSNPN and CDR2 SVGIG (reference sequence). The CDR3 DNA reads as TGTGCCTGGACTAGCGGGAGGGCCGGTAACATTCAGTACTTC. This translates into CAWTSGRAGNIQYF.